Following are 28 T cell receptor beta chains from one sample sequenced in a study of regulatory T cells in long-lasting Graves disease (TCRdb year 2021). What this sample's time point label stands for: persistent/refractory GD, antithyroid drugs over 5 years with positive TRAb. For both TCR sequencing and RNA sequencing, RNA was extracted from PBMCs in TRIzol. Libraries came from multiplex PCR. The run used an Illumina HiSeq 4000. CDR3 regions were amplified by Arm-PCR with iRepertoire HTBI primers to construct TCR beta libraries. TCRdb applied fastp at Q25 and MiXCR to the public reads, then kept only in-frame beta chains. For every CDR3 protein sequence, its rows merge into one entry that carries the most common genes and DNA. The sample table lists approximately 440,000 distinct CDR3 sequences, around 24% of them with a count of one. The top ten hold 26% of the sample. The specimen comprised peripheral blood mononuclear cells (PBMCs), sampled when the disease was refractory, from a patient treated with antithyroid drugs. These receptors were collected from a female donor with Graves disease.

This sequence joins TRBV15 and TRBJ1-5, with TRBD1 identical over 7 bases. The CDR3 covers 16 residues. Trimming removed 8 bases from V and 3 bases from J; junction bases left unmatched: 13. In germline, CDR1 is LNHNV, CDR2 YYDKDF (reference sequence). The CDR3 spells CATVNPQGGYNQPQHF. In DNA form, the CDR3 reads TGTGCCACCGTAAACCCTCAGGGGGGCTACAATCAGCCCCAGCATTTT.

The V and J genes are TRBV4-1 and TRBJ2-7; 9 bases match TRBD2. CDR1 is MGHRA and CDR2 is YSYEKL in the germline V gene. CDR3 length equals 15 residues. V was pared by 6 bases and J by 4 bases, with 10 bases of the junction left unmatched. This CDR3 reads CASRDSLAGVYEQYF. The DNA of the CDR3 is TGCGCCAGCAGAGACTCCTTAGCGGGAGTTTACGAGCAGTACTTC.

This clonotype was seen more than once but under ten times. CDR3 nucleotide sequence: TGTGCCAGCAGAAAACAGGTTTCATTAGTCTACGAGCAGTACTTC. Residues: CASRKQVSLVYEQYF. The V and J genes are TRBV6-1 and TRBJ2-7; tentatively, D is TRBD1 (5 bases). Looked up from germline, CDR1 is MNHNS and CDR2 is SASEGT. Deletions cut 6 bases from V and 3 bases from J, with 18 bases between. The CDR3 length is 15 residues.

This clonotype was seen only a few times. The rearrangement links TRBV7-9 to TRBJ1-4; D is unresolved. The germline V and J ends were trimmed by 5 bases and 4 bases, with 11 bases remaining between them. Looked up from germline, CDR1 is SEHNR and CDR2 is FQNEAQ (reference sequence). This CDR3 contains 14 residues. CDR3 nucleotide sequence: TGTGCCAGCAGCGAAGGACGGAATAATGAAAAACTGTTTTTT. Protein: CASSEGRNNEKLFF.

This clonotype has just a few counts. This rearrangement joins TRBV4-2 to TRBJ2-5, with D unresolved. The CDR3 contains 15 residues. The germline V gene encodes CDR1 LGHNA and CDR2 YNFKEQ. Trimming removed 0 bases at V and 5 bases at J, with 13 bases between. CDR3 in amino acids: CASSQDPQAWETQYF. The CDR3 DNA reads as TGTGCCAGCAGCCAAGATCCCCAGGCTTGGGAGACCCAGTACTTC.

The chain couples TRBV19 to TRBJ1-1; 7 bases agree with TRBD1. The CDR3 spans 16 residues. The V segment lost 3 bases and the J segment 2 bases; nucleotides outside the gene matches: 9. CDR1 and CDR2 (germline): LNHDA, SQIVND (reference sequence). The CDR3, as DNA: TGTGCCAGTAGTATTGGACCCGGGACAGCTAACACTGAAGCTTTCTTT. This encodes CASSIGPGTANTEAFF. The complete variable domain, with remaining parts taken from reference TRBV19 and TRBJ1-1, reads DGGITQSPKYLFRKEGQNVTLSCEQNLNHDAMYWYRQDPGQGLRLIYYSQIVNDFQKGDIAEGYSVSREKKESFPLTVTSAQKNPTAFYLCASSIGPGTANTEAFFGQGTRLTVV.

Regarding this clonotype: One end of the junction varies from germline; a read error may be responsible. The chain is built from TRBV6-9 and TRBJ2-3, with 7 nucleotides matching TRBD1. Germline V gives CDR1 MNHGY, CDR2 SVAAGI. This CDR3 has 16 amino acids. The CDR3 region has the DNA TGTGCCAGCAGTTACCAGCACAGGGGCGGCACAGATGCGCAGTATTTT. It yields the protein CASSYQHRGGTDAQYF.

This clonotype was picked up many times. The V and J genes are TRBV6-2 or TRBV6-3 and TRBJ2-7; D is undetermined. Germline V gene sequence: CDR1 MNHEY, CDR2 SVGEGT. This CDR3 is 14 amino acids long. V lost 0 bases, J lost 1 base, and 7 bases lay in between. The CDR3 here is CASSYSAVSYEQYF. The CDR3 nucleotides are TGTGCCAGCAGTTACTCGGCAGTTTCCTACGAGCAGTACTTC.

This rearrangement joins TRBV19 to TRBJ2-6; unclear D gene. This CDR3 comprises 17 residues. The germline CDR1 and CDR2 sequences are LNHDA and SQIVND (reference sequence). V was pared by 4 bases and J by 1 base, with 14 bases between. CDR3 region: CASSTPRRSSGANVLTF. CDR3 nucleotides: TGTGCCAGTAGTACGCCCCGACGGTCGTCTGGGGCCAACGTCCTGACTTTC.

This clonotype was counted ten times or more. The rearrangement links TRBV12-3 or TRBV12-4 to TRBJ2-7; D ambiguous. Trimming stripped 6 bases from V and 3 bases from J, with 9 bases between. The CDR3 is 12 residues long. DNA for the CDR3: TGTGCCAGCAGCTTGAACGGCTACGAGCAGTACTTC. Its translation: CASSLNGYEQYF.

This clonotype was detected many times. The V and J genes are TRBV6-1 and TRBJ1-5, with D possibly matching TRBD1 (5 bases). Trimming pared 6 bases from V and 2 bases from J, leaving 14 bases between. CDR3 length: 15 residues. CDR1 and CDR2 from the germline V gene are MNHNS and SASEGT. Written as DNA, the CDR3 is TGTGCCAGCAGGCCCCGCGGAGGGGGCAATCAGCCCCAGCATTTT. Amino acid sequence: CASRPRGGGNQPQHF.

The chain employs TRBV10-2 and TRBJ2-1, with 9 bases matching TRBD2. V was clipped by 2 bases and J by 6 bases; unmatched bases: 2. From germline, CDR1 is WSHSY and CDR2 SAAADI. This CDR3 region has 14 residues. DNA for the CDR3: TGCGCCAGCAGTGAGCCAGCGGGAGGCAATGAGCAGTTCTTC. Its translation is CASSEPAGGNEQFF.

This clonotype was counted at least ten times. This chain joins TRBV28 and TRBJ2-1; TRBD2 agrees at 9 bases. The germline V gene encodes CDR1 MDHEN and CDR2 SYDVKM. The junction had 13 bases not matched to a gene; V was cut back by 5 bases and J by 8 bases. This CDR3 contains 16 residues. The CDR3 spells CASSLPEASGTDEQFF. The CDR3 nucleotides read TGTGCCAGCAGTCTGCCTGAGGCTAGCGGGACGGATGAGCAGTTCTTC.

V gene TRBV20-1 combines with J gene TRBJ2-7; 7 bases match TRBD2. Germline CDR1 reads DFQATT; CDR2 reads SNEGSKA (reference sequence). V lost 4 bases and J lost 6; bases outside the gene matches: 12. This CDR3 comprises 14 residues. The CDR3 sequence: CSATGPGLGTEQYF. The CDR3 DNA sequence: TGCAGTGCTACGGGCCCCGGACTAGGAACCGAGCAGTACTTC.

This clonotype was detected a few times. The V and J genes are TRBV7-2 and TRBJ2-7; perhaps TRBD2 as D (6 bases). Trimming cost V 2 bases and J 5 bases, with 13 bases left between them. The CDR3 consists of 14 residues. The V gene's germline CDR1 is SGHTA and CDR2 FQGNSA. CDR3 sequence reads: CASSLYSLANEQYF. The CDR3 region has the DNA TGTGCCAGCAGCTTATACTCTCTAGCGAACGAGCAGTACTTC.

V gene TRBV5-1 combines with J gene TRBJ1-6; no definite D call. Germline V gives CDR1 SGHRS, CDR2 YFSETQ. The CDR3 extends over 15 amino acids. V gave up 4 bases and J gave up 10 bases, with 18 bases separating them. CDR3 DNA sequence: TGCGCCAGCAGCCAAAGTCCTGGGGAGAGATCACCCCTCCACTTT. It is translated as CASSQSPGERSPLHF.

The sample holds many counts of this clonotype. The V and J genes are TRBV20-1 and TRBJ1-5, with 9 positions matching TRBD1. The ends lost 3 bases at V and 3 bases at J; junction bases unmatched: 9. The CDR3 totals 16 residues. Per germline, CDR1 DFQATT and CDR2 SNEGSKA (reference sequence). The CDR3 protein is CSARGQGLRFNQPQHF. DNA for the CDR3: TGCAGTGCTAGGGGACAGGGCCTTAGGTTCAATCAGCCCCAGCATTTT.

In this sample, this clonotype turned up many times. This chain's CDR3 is CASSSGGGDSPLHF. CDR3 nucleotide sequence: TGTGCCAGCAGTTCCGGGGGTGGGGATTCACCCCTCCACTTT. The chain employs TRBV6-2 or TRBV6-3 and TRBJ1-6, with D possibly TRBD1 on 5 matching bases. Germline values: CDR1 MNHEY, CDR2 SVGEGT. Trimming removed 4 bases from V and 8 bases from J, with 12 bases in between. The CDR3 loop spans 14 amino acids.

The rearrangement links TRBV20-1 to TRBJ2-3; D is possibly TRBD2 (6 bases). V lost 6 bases and J lost 4, with 20 bases in between. The CDR3 extends over 15 amino acids. CDR1 and CDR2 (germline): DFQATT, SNEGSKA (reference sequence). This chain's CDR3 is CSAAHGAGRSDTQYF. The CDR3 DNA reads as TGCAGTGCGGCTCACGGGGCGGGACGCTCAGATACGCAGTATTTT.

This clonotype was found a few times. V is TRBV9 and J is TRBJ2-7, with D possibly being TRBD1 (6 bases). Germline loops: CDR1 SGDLS, CDR2 YYNGEE. The CDR3 runs to 14 residues. Between the trimmed V and J ends, which lost 0 bases and 5 bases, there was a span of 12 bases. The CDR3 sequence is CASSVGQGTDEQYF. CDR3 nucleotide sequence: TGTGCCAGCAGCGTAGGTCAGGGGACCGACGAGCAGTACTTC.

This clonotype appeared many times. The chain uses TRBV2 and TRBJ1-1; D gene unclear. Trimming removed 1 base from V and 1 base from J, with 13 bases in between. CDR3 length: 16 amino acids. The V gene's germline CDR1 is SNHLY and CDR2 FYNNEI. The CDR3 loop reads CASSEGSPNENTEAFF. As DNA, the CDR3 is TGTGCCAGCAGTGAAGGGTCTCCGAATGAGAACACTGAAGCTTTCTTT.

This clonotype was counted ten times or more. This chain joins TRBV2 and TRBJ2-7; D remains unclear. Trimming cost V 5 bases and J 0 bases, with 14 bases left between them. Germline-derived CDR1 and CDR2 are SNHLY and FYNNEI. The CDR3 is 15 residues long. The CDR3 sequence: CASSTTRLTSYEQYF. The CDR3 DNA is TGTGCCAGCAGTACGACCCGCCTGACCTCCTACGAGCAGTACTTC.

This clonotype appeared many times. This chain uses TRBV7-8 with TRBJ2-2; tentatively, D is TRBD1 (6 bases). Germline V lookup: CDR1 SGHVS, CDR2 FQNEAQ. The CDR3 runs 16 residues. V gave up 8 bases and J gave up 4 bases, with 20 bases separating them. This chain's CDR3 is CASRALRGRSTGELFF. CDR3 coding DNA: TGTGCCAGCCGCGCCCTTAGGGGGAGATCCACCGGGGAGCTGTTTTTT.

This clonotype was recorded at least ten times. The V and J genes are TRBV29-1 and TRBJ1-2, with a possible D match to TRBD1 (6 bases). Deletions cut 7 bases from V and 8 bases from J, with 17 bases between. The germline V gene has CDR1 SQVTM and CDR2 ANQGSEA. The CDR3 is made up of 12 amino acids. The CDR3 bases are TGCAGCGCCTTGACAGAGGGGGGGGGCTACACCTTC. Translation gives CSALTEGGGYTF. The whole variable domain, remainder taken from reference TRBV29-1 and TRBJ1-2, is SAVISQKPSRDICQRGTSLTIQCQVDSQVTMMFWYRQQPGQSLTLIATANQGSEATYESGFVIDKFPISRPNLTFSTLTVSNMSPEDSSIYLCSALTEGGGYTFGSGTRLTVV.

The genes are TRBV19 and TRBJ2-2, with TRBD2 matching 8 bases. J gave up 5 bases and V 4 bases, and 6 bases lay outside the gene matches. The CDR3 runs 15 residues. Germline CDR1 is LNHDA and CDR2 is SQIVND (reference sequence). The CDR3 nucleotides read TGTGCCAGTAGTAGGGGGGCTAGCGGGACCGGGGAGCTGTTTTTT. It translates to CASSRGASGTGELFF.

This chain uses TRBV7-2 with TRBJ2-1; perhaps TRBD1 as D (6 bases). CDR1 is SGHTA and CDR2 is FQGNSA in the germline V gene. The CDR3 covers 15 residues. Deletions cut 4 bases from V and 0 bases from J, with 10 bases between. This CDR3 reads CASSSDRSSYNEQFF. As DNA, the CDR3 is TGTGCCAGCAGCTCAGACAGGAGCTCCTACAATGAGCAGTTCTTC.

This clonotype was seen once. This rearrangement joins TRBV6-2 or TRBV6-3 to TRBJ2-1; no clear D. The germline V gene encodes CDR1 MNHEY and CDR2 SVGEGT. The length of the CDR3 is 16 residues. V dropped 0 bases and J dropped 1 base, with 10 bases sitting between them. The CDR3 bases are TGTGCCAGCAGTTACTCGGCGGAATTATCCTACAATGAGCAGTTCTTC. This sequence encodes CASSYSAELSYNEQFF.

This clonotype was recorded at least ten times. This rearrangement joins TRBV2 to TRBJ2-2; D is ambiguous. From germline, CDR1 is SNHLY and CDR2 FYNNEI. The CDR3 contains 13 residues. Trimming shortened V by 4 bases and J by 9 bases, and 12 bases separated the two germline ends. The CDR3 reads CASSVALRWELFF. For the CDR3, the DNA is TGTGCCAGCAGTGTGGCCCTCCGATGGGAGCTGTTTTTT.